Listed below are T cell receptor beta chains from one sample, sequenced in a study of T cell repertoires in cytomegalovirus infection. TCRdb re-derived calls from the reads in MiXCR, one entry per CDR3 protein. The sample consists of 450,000 to 600,000 distinct CDR3 sequences, 25% to 35% of them appearing once. These TCRs' antigens remain unknown. The sequencing here drew on cultured PBMCs, taken from culture after CMV antigen stimulation. Receptors were obtained from a human donor in good health (CMV status not recorded). Some clones in this sample may be carry-over from other donors' samples. The CDR3 runs from the conserved cysteine through the conserved F or W. A D gene is named only where the DNA matches it firmly. Not every row has a clone size; where given, it reads once, few, many or a size class.

j_call: TRBJ2-1; cdr3_length: 11; v_call: TRBV11-3; d_call: -; clone_size: -; cdr3_nt: TGTGCCAGCAGCTTAGGAGCTGAGCAGTTATTC; cdr3_aa: CASSLGAEQLF
j_call: TRBJ2-1; cdr3_length: 17; v_call: TRBV7-2; d_call: TRBD2; clone_size: many; cdr3_nt: TGTGCCAGCAGCTCGGGACTAGCGGGAGGGCGATCTTCTGAGCAGTTCTTC; cdr3_aa: CASSSGLAGGRSSEQFF
j_call: TRBJ1-5; cdr3_length: 13; v_call: TRBV28; d_call: -; clone_size: -; cdr3_nt: TGTGCCAGCCGTTCCTCCTGGCTTTCGCCCCAGCATTTT; cdr3_aa: CASRSSWLSPQHF
j_call: TRBJ1-5; cdr3_length: 15; v_call: TRBV20-1; d_call: -; clone_size: few; cdr3_nt: TGCAGTGCTAGCCCTACAGGGATGAGCAATCAGCCCCAGCATTTT; cdr3_aa: CSASPTGMSNQPQHF
j_call: TRBJ1-6; cdr3_length: 15; v_call: TRBV6-2/TRBV6-3; d_call: -; clone_size: few; cdr3_nt: TGTGCCAGCAGTACCCTCAGGGGATATAATTCACCCCTCCACTTT; cdr3_aa: CASSTLRGYNSPLHF
j_call: TRBJ2-2; cdr3_length: 15; v_call: TRBV27; d_call: -; clone_size: few; cdr3_nt: TGTGCCAGCAGCTGGGGGGCGGGAGTGGCCGGGGAGCTGTTTTTT; cdr3_aa: CASSWGAGVAGELFF
j_call: TRBJ2-1; cdr3_length: 12; v_call: TRBV20-1; d_call: -; clone_size: -; cdr3_nt: TGCAGTGCTGCCGACAATCTGGATGAGCAGTTCTTC; cdr3_aa: CSAADNLDEQFF
j_call: TRBJ1-1; cdr3_length: 15; v_call: TRBV27; d_call: TRBD1; clone_size: -; cdr3_nt: TGTGCCAGCAGTCGCGACAGGGTGATGGACACTGAAGCTTTCTTT; cdr3_aa: CASSRDRVMDTEAFF
j_call: TRBJ2-1; cdr3_length: 12; v_call: TRBV7-6; d_call: -; clone_size: many; cdr3_nt: TGTGCCAGCAGCTCCCGGGACAATGAGCAGTTCTTC; cdr3_aa: CASSSRDNEQFF
j_call: TRBJ1-5; cdr3_length: 14; v_call: TRBV28; d_call: -; clone_size: -; cdr3_nt: TGTGCCAGCAGTTTACCCGCGACTCCCTGGGCCCAGCATTTT; cdr3_aa: CASSLPATPWAQHF
j_call: TRBJ2-1; cdr3_length: 16; v_call: TRBV5-5; d_call: TRBD2; clone_size: -; cdr3_nt: TGTGCCAGCAGCCTGTATAGCGGGGGGTCCTACAATGAGCAGTTCTTC; cdr3_aa: CASSLYSGGSYNEQFF
j_call: TRBJ1-5; cdr3_length: 13; v_call: TRBV29-1; d_call: TRBD1; clone_size: -; cdr3_nt: TGCAGCGTCGCGGGACAGGGCGGGCAGCCCCAGCATTTT; cdr3_aa: CSVAGQGGQPQHF
j_call: TRBJ1-5; cdr3_length: 15; v_call: TRBV20-1; d_call: -; clone_size: once; cdr3_nt: TGCAGTGCTAAACAACATATAGGGGAGGGTCAGCCCCAGCATTTT; cdr3_aa: CSAKQHIGEGQPQHF
j_call: TRBJ2-1; cdr3_length: 13; v_call: TRBV27; d_call: -; clone_size: -; cdr3_nt: TGTGCCAGCACACCTCTGTCGTCGGATGAGCAGTTCTTC; cdr3_aa: CASTPLSSDEQFF
j_call: TRBJ2-1; cdr3_length: 15; v_call: TRBV7-9; d_call: TRBD2; clone_size: few; cdr3_nt: TGTGCCAGCAGGGCGCGGGAGTCCGGAAACAATGAGCAGTTCTTC; cdr3_aa: CASRARESGNNEQFF
j_call: TRBJ1-2; cdr3_length: 12; v_call: TRBV29-1; d_call: -; clone_size: -; cdr3_nt: TGCAGCGTTGGGTTTACTAGCTATGGCTACACCTTC; cdr3_aa: CSVGFTSYGYTF
j_call: TRBJ2-7; cdr3_length: 15; v_call: TRBV19; d_call: TRBD2; clone_size: -; cdr3_nt: TGTGCCAGTAGTGTCGTTAGCGGGAGCTCCTACGAGCAGTACTTC; cdr3_aa: CASSVVSGSSYEQYF
j_call: TRBJ2-1; cdr3_length: 17; v_call: TRBV15; d_call: -; clone_size: -; cdr3_nt: TGTGCCACCAGAAACGAGTCGATTCTTTGGACCTACAATGAGCAGTTCTTC; cdr3_aa: CATRNESILWTYNEQFF
j_call: TRBJ1-3; cdr3_length: 15; v_call: TRBV11-2; d_call: -; clone_size: few; cdr3_nt: TGTGCCAGCAGCTCCCAGATTGCCTCTGGAAACACCATATATTTT; cdr3_aa: CASSSQIASGNTIYF
j_call: TRBJ1-5; cdr3_length: 16; v_call: TRBV28; d_call: TRBD1; clone_size: few; cdr3_nt: TGTGCCAGCAGGGCACCGGGACAGGGGGCGGGGAAGCCCCAGCATTTT; cdr3_aa: CASRAPGQGAGKPQHF
j_call: TRBJ2-5; cdr3_length: 15; v_call: TRBV7-9; d_call: -; clone_size: many; cdr3_nt: TGTGCCAGCAGCTTTGTTGGCCGCCTAGGAGAGACCCAGTACTTC; cdr3_aa: CASSFVGRLGETQYF
j_call: TRBJ2-1; cdr3_length: 16; v_call: TRBV5-1; d_call: TRBD2; clone_size: -; cdr3_nt: TGCGCCAGCAGCTTGTGGACTAGCGGGAGACCCAATGAGCAGTTCTTC; cdr3_aa: CASSLWTSGRPNEQFF
j_call: TRBJ1-2; cdr3_length: 13; v_call: TRBV4-2; d_call: -; clone_size: -; cdr3_nt: TGTGCCAGCAGCCAAGACTTCGACCGGGACATCACCTTC; cdr3_aa: CASSQDFDRDITF
j_call: TRBJ2-7; cdr3_length: 14; v_call: TRBV7-6; d_call: -; clone_size: -; cdr3_nt: TGTGCCAGCAGCTTAGGGCAGGCTACCTACGAGCAGTACTTC; cdr3_aa: CASSLGQATYEQYF
j_call: TRBJ2-1; cdr3_length: 13; v_call: TRBV11-2; d_call: TRBD2; clone_size: few; cdr3_nt: TGTGCCAGCAGCACCACCTTAGCGGGAGTAGGGGTCTTC; cdr3_aa: CASSTTLAGVGVF
j_call: TRBJ1-5; cdr3_length: 16; v_call: TRBV6-8; d_call: TRBD1; clone_size: -; cdr3_nt: TGTGCCAGCAGTTACGCGGGACAGGTTTTCGTGGGGCCCCAGCATTTT; cdr3_aa: CASSYAGQVFVGPQHF
j_call: TRBJ2-3; cdr3_length: 14; v_call: TRBV7-2; d_call: -; clone_size: few; cdr3_nt: TGTGCCAGCAGCTGGACAGAAACCACAGATACGCAGTATTTT; cdr3_aa: CASSWTETTDTQYF
j_call: TRBJ2-1; cdr3_length: 14; v_call: TRBV15; d_call: TRBD1; clone_size: once; cdr3_nt: TGTGCCACCAGCAGCGGACAGGGGGCGGGTGAGCAGTTCTTC; cdr3_aa: CATSSGQGAGEQFF
j_call: TRBJ2-1; cdr3_length: 14; v_call: TRBV7-2; d_call: TRBD2; clone_size: many; cdr3_nt: TGTGCCAGCAGCTTAGGTGCGGGAGTTGGTGAGCAGTTCTTC; cdr3_aa: CASSLGAGVGEQFF
j_call: TRBJ2-2; cdr3_length: 17; v_call: TRBV7-4; d_call: -; clone_size: -; cdr3_nt: TGTGCCAGCAGCTTAAGCGGGCTAGCGACGAACATCGGGGAGCTGTTTTTT; cdr3_aa: CASSLSGLATNIGELFF
j_call: TRBJ2-1; cdr3_length: 18; v_call: TRBV6-2/TRBV6-3; d_call: TRBD2; clone_size: -; cdr3_nt: TGTGCCAGCAGTTACTCGACTTCGGCTAGCGGGAGAGGTAATGAGCAGTTCTTC; cdr3_aa: CASSYSTSASGRGNEQFF
j_call: TRBJ2-5; cdr3_length: 16; v_call: TRBV4-1; d_call: TRBD2; clone_size: -; cdr3_nt: TGCGCCAGCAGCCAGGGGATAGCGGGAGGGCAAGAGACCCAGTACTTC; cdr3_aa: CASSQGIAGGQETQYF
j_call: TRBJ2-3; cdr3_length: 15; v_call: TRBV7-2; d_call: -; clone_size: few; cdr3_nt: TGTGCCAGCAGCTTAAGTAACAGGGTGACAGATACGCAGTATTTT; cdr3_aa: CASSLSNRVTDTQYF
j_call: TRBJ2-7; cdr3_length: 14; v_call: TRBV28; d_call: TRBD1; clone_size: few; cdr3_nt: TGTGCCAGCATTACAGGGGGTTCCTCCTACGAGCAGTACTTC; cdr3_aa: CASITGGSSYEQYF
j_call: TRBJ1-5; cdr3_length: 15; v_call: TRBV19; d_call: TRBD1; clone_size: -; cdr3_nt: TGTGCCAGTAACCGGGACAGGGGACAGGATCAGCCCCAGCATTTT; cdr3_aa: CASNRDRGQDQPQHF
j_call: TRBJ2-1; cdr3_length: 15; v_call: TRBV7-4; d_call: TRBD1; clone_size: -; cdr3_nt: TGTGCCAGCAGCGACGACAGGGGGATCAGTAGTGAGCAGTTCTTC; cdr3_aa: CASSDDRGISSEQFF
j_call: TRBJ2-2; cdr3_length: 13; v_call: TRBV6-6; d_call: -; clone_size: -; cdr3_nt: TGTGCCAGCAGTTACTCGGGGGTCGGGGAGCTGTTTTTT; cdr3_aa: CASSYSGVGELFF
j_call: TRBJ1-4; cdr3_length: 14; v_call: TRBV28; d_call: -; clone_size: many; cdr3_nt: TGTGCCAGCAAAATCCAGGCAGGGTTTGAAAAACTGTTTTTT; cdr3_aa: CASKIQAGFEKLFF
j_call: TRBJ1-2; cdr3_length: 13; v_call: TRBV27; d_call: -; clone_size: -; cdr3_nt: TGTGCCAGCAGGAACACGGAGGACTATGGCTACACCTTC; cdr3_aa: CASRNTEDYGYTF
j_call: TRBJ1-2; cdr3_length: 13; v_call: TRBV30; d_call: -; clone_size: -; cdr3_nt: TGTGCCTGGGAAAGGGGTTCTAACTATGGCTACACCTTC; cdr3_aa: CAWERGSNYGYTF
j_call: TRBJ2-1; cdr3_length: 15; v_call: TRBV6-5; d_call: TRBD2; clone_size: -; cdr3_nt: TGTGCCAGCACCTTAGCGGGAGGCGTATACAATGAGCAGTTCTTC; cdr3_aa: CASTLAGGVYNEQFF
j_call: TRBJ2-5; cdr3_length: 14; v_call: TRBV29-1; d_call: -; clone_size: few; cdr3_nt: TGCAGCGCTAAGGACGACGTGGTCCAAGAGACCCAGTACTTC; cdr3_aa: CSAKDDVVQETQYF
j_call: TRBJ1-5; cdr3_length: 17; v_call: TRBV5-6; d_call: -; clone_size: few; cdr3_nt: TGTGCCAGCAGCTTGCTCCCCAGAACTTATAGCAATCAGCCCCAGCATTTT; cdr3_aa: CASSLLPRTYSNQPQHF
j_call: TRBJ1-2; cdr3_length: 14; v_call: TRBV14; d_call: -; clone_size: -; cdr3_nt: TGTGCCAGCAGCCAAGAACCCGGGGAGTATGGCTACACCTTC; cdr3_aa: CASSQEPGEYGYTF
j_call: TRBJ2-3; cdr3_length: 15; v_call: TRBV6-1; d_call: -; clone_size: -; cdr3_nt: TGTGCCAGCAGTGAATCCCTCTATAGCACAGATACGCAGTATTTT; cdr3_aa: CASSESLYSTDTQYF
j_call: TRBJ2-5; cdr3_length: 15; v_call: TRBV7-2; d_call: TRBD2; clone_size: many; cdr3_nt: TGTGCCAGCAGCTTAGACGGGAGGGCCGGAGAGACCCAGTACTTC; cdr3_aa: CASSLDGRAGETQYF
j_call: TRBJ2-3; cdr3_length: 15; v_call: TRBV11-3; d_call: -; clone_size: -; cdr3_nt: TGTGCCAGCAGCCCACTGACTGCCGGGACAGATACGCAGTATTTT; cdr3_aa: CASSPLTAGTDTQYF
j_call: TRBJ1-1; cdr3_length: 13; v_call: TRBV29-1; d_call: -; clone_size: -; cdr3_nt: TGCAGCGTTGACCCCCCGGGGAACACTGAAGCTTTCTTT; cdr3_aa: CSVDPPGNTEAFF
j_call: TRBJ1-1; cdr3_length: 13; v_call: TRBV5-1; d_call: -; clone_size: -; cdr3_nt: TGCGCCGGGGGGACGGGCATGAACACTGAAGCTTTCTTT; cdr3_aa: CAGGTGMNTEAFF
j_call: TRBJ1-2; cdr3_length: 16; v_call: TRBV19; d_call: -; clone_size: -; cdr3_nt: TGTGCCAGTAGTCCTTCTCGGGCCGTAGGCCCCATAGGGTACACCTTC; cdr3_aa: CASSPSRAVGPIGYTF
j_call: TRBJ2-1; cdr3_length: 14; v_call: TRBV4-2; d_call: TRBD2; clone_size: -; cdr3_nt: TGTGCCAGCAGCCAAGGGGGGGGAGGGTATGAGCAGTTCTTC; cdr3_aa: CASSQGGGGYEQFF
j_call: TRBJ1-4; cdr3_length: 15; v_call: TRBV2; d_call: TRBD1; clone_size: few; cdr3_nt: TGTGCCAGCAGTCCGGACAGGGGATTCGGTGAAAAACTGTTTTTT; cdr3_aa: CASSPDRGFGEKLFF
j_call: TRBJ1-3; cdr3_length: 16; v_call: TRBV4-1; d_call: TRBD1; clone_size: -; cdr3_nt: TGCGCCAGCAGCCACCGGGGACAGAACTCTGGAAACACCATATATTTT; cdr3_aa: CASSHRGQNSGNTIYF
j_call: TRBJ2-3; cdr3_length: 14; v_call: TRBV7-4; d_call: -; clone_size: once; cdr3_nt: TGTGCCAGTAAACGGGATTCGGGCACAGATACGCAGTATTTT; cdr3_aa: CASKRDSGTDTQYF
j_call: TRBJ2-2; cdr3_length: 15; v_call: TRBV9; d_call: TRBD2; clone_size: -; cdr3_nt: TGTGCCAGCAGCCCACGACTAGCGGGCACCGGGGAGCTGTTTTTT; cdr3_aa: CASSPRLAGTGELFF
j_call: TRBJ2-3; cdr3_length: 15; v_call: TRBV7-3; d_call: -; clone_size: -; cdr3_nt: TGTGCCAGCAGCTTATCTGCGATGAGCACAGATACGCAGTATTTT; cdr3_aa: CASSLSAMSTDTQYF
j_call: TRBJ2-7; cdr3_length: 16; v_call: TRBV18; d_call: -; clone_size: -; cdr3_nt: TGTGCCAGCTCACCACCTATGCAGCCACGACGACTCGAGCAGTACTTC; cdr3_aa: CASSPPMQPRRLEQYF
j_call: TRBJ1-5; cdr3_length: 15; v_call: TRBV7-2; d_call: -; clone_size: many; cdr3_nt: TGTGCCAGCAGCTTAGGACGGAATAGCAATCAGCCCCAGCATTTT; cdr3_aa: CASSLGRNSNQPQHF
j_call: TRBJ1-1; cdr3_length: 15; v_call: TRBV4-3; d_call: -; clone_size: -; cdr3_nt: TGCGCCAGCAGCCAATCGGGACACTTGAACACTGAAGCCTTCTTT; cdr3_aa: CASSQSGHLNTEAFF
j_call: TRBJ1-1; cdr3_length: 14; v_call: TRBV11-3; d_call: -; clone_size: -; cdr3_nt: TGTGCCAGCAGCTTGGGGGGCGCGGCCACTGAAGCTTTCTTT; cdr3_aa: CASSLGGAATEAFF